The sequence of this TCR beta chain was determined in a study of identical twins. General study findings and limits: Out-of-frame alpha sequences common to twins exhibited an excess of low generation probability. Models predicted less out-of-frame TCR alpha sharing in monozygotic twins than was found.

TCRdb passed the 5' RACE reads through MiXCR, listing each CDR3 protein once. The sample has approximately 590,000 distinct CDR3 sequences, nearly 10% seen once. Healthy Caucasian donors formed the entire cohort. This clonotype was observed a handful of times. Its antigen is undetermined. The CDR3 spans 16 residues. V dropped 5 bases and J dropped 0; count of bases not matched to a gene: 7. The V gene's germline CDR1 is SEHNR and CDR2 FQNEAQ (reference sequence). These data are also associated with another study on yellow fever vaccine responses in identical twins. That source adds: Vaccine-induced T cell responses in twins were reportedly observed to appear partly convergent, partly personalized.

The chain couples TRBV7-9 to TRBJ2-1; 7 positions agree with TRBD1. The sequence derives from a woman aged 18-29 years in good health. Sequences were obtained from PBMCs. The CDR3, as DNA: TGTGCCAGCAGCCTCACGACAGGGAGCTCCTACAATGAGCAGTTCTTC. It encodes CASSLTTGSSYNEQFF. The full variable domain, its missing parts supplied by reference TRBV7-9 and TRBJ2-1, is DTGVSQNPRHKITKRGQNVTFRCDPISEHNRLYWYRQTLGQGPEFLTYFQNEAQLEKSRLLSDRFSAERPKGSFSTLEIQRTEQGDSAMYLCASSLTTGSSYNEQFFGPGTRLTVL.